The clone carrying this TCR beta chain has only one observation. Its matching antigen is unknown. The V and J ends lost 8 bases and 4 bases, in that order; junction bases with no gene match: 4. CDR1 and CDR2 (germline): SGHAT, FQNNGV. This CDR3 has 13 residues. Indicated time point: pretreatment peripheral blood. Each individual provided 1 to 8 samples (taken pretreatment and on-treatment). Some clones are missing from TCRdb's copy, which holds only in-frame ones; the method was immunoSEQ multiplex PCR. The repertoire holds about 56,000 clones, with approximately 83% as singletons. The data are from a study of PD-L1 blockade in urothelial cancer. Study information: Between 0 and 3 prior chemotherapy regimens had been given to patients.

Study observations and caveats: Clonality of blood TCR below the median before treatment predicted better survival.

The chain recombines TRBV11-2 with TRBJ2-1; the match to TRBD2 covers 8 bases. This TCR came from a man aged 70-80 years with urothelial cancer. The material sequenced was PBMCs, taken around atezolizumab (anti-PD-L1) treatment. In DNA form, the CDR3 reads TGTGCCAGCGCACTAGCGGCGTACAATGAGCAGTTCTTC. It is translated as CASALAAYNEQFF.